Reported below is one T cell receptor (beta chain). The antigen it recognizes is unknown. The input lacks base qualities; no much larger clone sits a single base away. In total, 600 or so healthy bone marrow donors made up the cohort. Cohort members were all nominally healthy when sampled, although unrecorded immune exposures were likely present. The donor tested CMV seronegative and was one of the 352 seronegative cohort members. Every donor gave a peripheral blood sample, and the peripheral blood mononuclear cells from that sample were used for TCR beta sequencing. The Qiagen DNeasy Blood Extraction Kit was used to extract genomic DNA from the blood cell samples. The data originate from a study of cytomegalovirus exposure and HLA in healthy donors (dated by TCRdb to about 2017). Regarding the complete study: According to an earlier analysis of a few hundred of the donors, about 190 million T cells yielded some 120 million unique TCR beta sequences and around 300 Gb of sequence data. Roughly 300 gigabases of sequencing data and 78 million or so unique TCR sequences were included in an early release covering several hundred HLA-typed donors. Of the roughly 390 genotyped donors, approximately 80% were placed in the genetic ancestry cluster associated with self-reported Caucasian donors. The study was designed to test whether signatures of past pathogen exposure could be identified by cataloging public T cell receptors. The study profiled the T cell repertoires of under 700 subjects by immunosequencing and related them to cytomegalovirus serostatus. Along with the approximately 700-subject first cohort, a separate validation cohort of over a hundred different subjects was used. High-throughput TCR immunosequencing, statistical association of individual TCRs with disease status, and machine learning were combined to predict cytomegalovirus infection status. To study patterns of TCR occurrence, a later analysis re-analyzed previously published TCR beta repertoires from 666 donors and added high-resolution HLA genotyping. The later analysis used no new phenotypic data to find candidate immune exposures, relying instead on TCR beta sequences and their occurrence across donors. An earlier analysis of several hundred of the donors applied high-throughput TCR beta sequencing to assess whether each TCR beta V gene segment acted as functional or pseudogenic. Donor age, sex, ethnicity and CMV serostatus were compiled together with the repertoire data. Genome-wide SNP genotypes for about 55% of the 666 donors were used in a later genetic analysis, which treated that subset as a discovery cohort. All discovery cohort repertoires had been generated using a single sequencing platform. Class I and class II HLA loci were covered by the typing at four-digit resolution. Typing coverage varied by locus: roughly 629-640 donors for A, B, C, DRB1 and DQB1; approximately 560 for DQA1; about 590 for DPA1; around 450 for DPB1. Roughly 5 DR-DQ haplotypes were handled as single units for association and clustering, since linkage in the cohort was strong. Across about 380 genotyped donors of the cohort, an average of roughly 250,000 unique TCR beta nucleotide sequences per donor were sequenced, and roughly a sixth of those sequences were non-productive. What the work shows at the level of the full study, not this receptor alone: Presence/absence analyses assumed roughly uniform sequencing depth across donors, an assumption that may not hold. V-gene and J-gene trimming of TCR beta chains was associated with a missense DCLRE1C variant in a later genetic analysis, and the association was replicated in an independent cohort. Assigning TCR associations to individual alleles was difficult when HLA alleles, especially DR and DQ, strongly co-occurred. HLA typing was unavailable for some donors at each locus, so association tests used only the typed subset. In vitro tests confirmed that a few of the cytomegalovirus-associated TCR beta chains recognize cytomegalovirus antigens. In a later analysis, TCR association rates were found to vary across HLA loci, with the most associated TCRs seen for DRB1 alleles and the fewest for HLA-C alleles. According to a later analysis, most CMV-associated TCR beta chains appeared to be HLA-restricted, and the HLA associations seemed to be driven largely by CMV exposure. Several of the top co-occurrence clusters appeared to be linked to parvovirus B19, influenza, CMV and Epstein-Barr virus, according to a later analysis. Only TCR beta chains were sequenced in this cohort, and the absence of alpha or paired-chain data limited detectable features. In an earlier analysis of some 500 of the donors, most TCR beta V segments were observed in productive rearrangements about 87% or about 30% of the time, broadly matching IMGT annotations. A further reported finding was that TCR beta sequences accurately predicted the HLA-A and HLA-B alleles for most subjects in the first cohort. Linkage disequilibrium might explain the correlated functional status among segregating V segments, but an unknown experimental factor could not be ruled out. Because counts were too low, about 18 rarely observed V segments, including chromosome 9 orphons, were left out of the earlier analysis of a few hundred of the donors. Some IMGT-functional V segments, including TRBV6-2 and TRBV6-3, could not be told apart with the 87-base-pair reads, so those segments were excluded. The classifier was reported to diagnose cytomegalovirus status with high specificity and sensitivity in both the original and validation cohorts. In the study, approximately 150 TCR beta chains were listed as associated with cytomegalovirus. Specific HLA alleles were associated with roughly 16,000 TCR beta sequences at a false discovery rate of 0.05 in a later analysis. Across donors, most TCR sequences were observed very rarely, whereas some public TCRs were present in many individuals. The sequencing pipeline was judged likely to have produced a cluster of highly shared sequence variants as a technical artifact. A later genetic analysis reported fewer N-insertions in productive TCRs among donors in an Asian-associated ancestry cluster than the approximately 670-donor mean. Immune exposure information for the cohort was limited to CMV serostatus. The authors suggested that the approach could potentially be generalized to other disease states and immunological phenotypes. A later analysis found that HLA-associated TCR beta chains were more clonally expanded and had lower generation probabilities than equally common non-associated chains.

Preparation of the library involved the immunoSEQ multiplex PCR assay. The multiplex PCR relied on a mix of 60 forward primers for TCR Vbeta segments and 13 reverse primers for TCR Jbeta segments. Amplification of the CDR3 region of rearranged TCR beta genes was performed with a multiplex PCR assay on genomic DNA. The amplified TCR beta libraries were sequenced on the Illumina HiSeq System as 87-base-pair reads. Concerning the study's data processing: A later analysis counted approximately 84 million unique TCR beta chains across the 600 to 850 repertoires, and 9 million to 14 million of these chains were shared by at least two donors. To remove PCR and sequencing errors, raw reads were error-corrected and collapsed into unique sequences using a nearest-neighbor algorithm that merged closely related sequences. CDR3 sequences were aligned to IMGT reference sequences to assign V, D and J gene segments. For a sequence to be retained, a match of at least six nucleotides was required to both a V gene segment and a J gene segment. Rearrangements were called productive when the CDR3 lacked stop codons and stayed in frame with V and J; all others were non-productive. CDR3 was defined according to IMGT convention as the region running from the second conserved V-encoded cysteine to the conserved J-encoded phenylalanine. The earlier analysis of about 620 of the donors excluded sequences that lacked an unambiguous match to a single V gene segment. An earlier analysis of fewer than 650 of the donors classified V segments as functional when productive rearrangements were above 56.7% and as segregating when the standard deviation between donors was above 5%. A statistical classification framework was built to diagnose cytomegalovirus status from the catalog of TCR beta chain sequences. A later analysis assigned V and J genes by comparing TCR nucleotide sequences with IMGT/GENE-DB human TR gene sequences. In a later analysis, CDR3 sequences and most-parsimonious VDJ recombination scenarios were assigned using the TCRdist pipeline. A later analysis defined each TCR beta chain by its CDR3 amino acid sequence plus V-gene family, and excluded reads lacking a unique V-gene family. To address suspected cross-contamination and a sequencing artifact, a later analysis removed 592 highly shared, low-generation-probability nucleotide sequences. A later analysis calculated a clonal expansion index for each public chain from normalized within-repertoire ranks of inferred template counts. Generation probabilities in a later analysis came from a VDJ recombination model fitted to out-of-frame rearrangements, and those results were checked against IGoR. A later analysis scored TCR-TCR, TCR-HLA and TCR-CMV co-occurrence with hypergeometric tests, applying a repertoire-size bias correction to TCR pairs. A later analysis estimated false discovery rates by permuting HLA or CMV assignments 20 times. In a later analysis, co-occurring TCRs were grouped using DBSCAN, and TCRdist sequence similarity was added for clustering within HLA-allele-positive subsets. Repertoires with fewer than 30,000 or more than 120,000 public chains were left out of co-occurrence clustering, as were a handful of repertoires with anomalous nucleotide sharing. TCRdb stores this immuneACCESS table with in-frame sequences only. Part of the clones is absent; in the studies checked, under half of the shortfall reflects unresolved V genes, and no reason is known for the rest. V, J and clone size derive from that table, while D and trimming were established from the DNA sequence. The sample table holds roughly 100,000 clones, of which around 15% were seen once. The ten most abundant clones make up roughly 0.8% of the sample.

V has 5 bases trimmed and J has 0 bases trimmed; junction bases matching no gene number 9. The CDR3 spans 19 residues, from the cysteine through the phenylalanine. Solely the CDR3 DNA is kept, with 57 bases framed from the first base. As encoded in the germline V gene, CDR1 is SGHTA while CDR2 is FQGNSA. The chain joins TRBV7-2 to TRBJ2-4, with 14 junctional bases fitting TRBD2. Sequenced: PBMCs. The sequence came from a female donor in good health and CMV-seronegative. For the CDR3, the sequence is CASSETSGRAGVAKNIQYF. The DNA sequence is as follows: TGTGCCAGCAGCGAGACTAGCGGGAGGGCCGGAGTAGCCAAAAACATTCAGTACTTC.